This T cell receptor (beta chain) came from a study of T-cell reconstitution after alpha-beta-depleted transplantation in children. Germline CDR1 and CDR2: SGHDT and YYEEEE. The V gene lost 4 bases and the J gene lost 4 bases, with 3 bases spanning the gap. The CDR3 runs to 11 residues. This clonotype was seen many times. Unique molecular identifiers were used to barcode this TCRbeta library. TCRdb reanalysed the PCR reads using MiXCR and keeps one entry per CDR3 protein. The table records 250,000 to 300,000 distinct CDR3 sequences, roughly 12% of them present only once. The sequenced sample was peripheral blood, obtained 180 days after TCRalphabeta/CD19-depleted stem cell transplant. The chain combines TRBV5-6 with TRBJ2-1; D call uncertain. The TCR was taken from a male patient aged 2-10 years who had a stem cell transplant for chronic granulomatous disease, so the T cells may come from the graft donor. The CDR3 is CASSQYNEQFF. CDR3 bases: TGTGCCAGCAGCCAATACAATGAGCAGTTCTTC. The whole variable domain, filled in from reference TRBV5-6 and TRBJ2-1, reads DAGVTQSPTHLIKTRGQQVTLRCSPKSGHDTVSWYQQALGQGPQFIFQYYEEEERQRGNFPDRFSGHQFPNYSSELNVNALLLGDSALYLCASSQYNEQFFGPGTRLTVL.